The next 12 T cell receptor beta chains were all read from a single sample in a study of vaccination effects on CD4 cells after COVID-19. This table comes from immunoSEQ multiplex PCR, and its TCRdb copy is limited to in-frame clones, with some not included. The sample has over 65,000 clones, roughly three quarters seen once. Their antigen targets remain unknown. Following a roughly ten-day culture, CD4+ T cells were purified. The starting material was CD4+ T cells from PBMCs cultured without peptide, obtained before COVID-19 vaccination. All receptors derive from a human donor who received a COVID-19 vaccine.

V usage is TRBV18 and J usage is TRBJ1-1; possible D gene TRBD1, 5 bases. The ends were cut back, 6 bases at V and 4 bases at J, with 21 bases in the middle. In germline, CDR1 is KGHSH, CDR2 LQKENI. The length of the CDR3 is 16 residues. Here the CDR3 reads CASSSPGGGGGTEAFF. In nucleotides, the CDR3 is TGTGCCAGCTCTTCTCCGGGGGGAGGAGGAGGCACTGAAGCTTTCTTT. The complete variable domain, with remaining parts taken from reference TRBV18 and TRBJ1-1, reads NAGVMQNPRHLVRRRGQEARLRCSPMKGHSHVYWYRQLPEEGLKFMVYLQKENIIDESGMPKERFSAEFPKEGPSILRIQQVVRGDSAAYFCASSSPGGGGGTEAFFGQGTRLTVV.

The chain recombines TRBV19 with TRBJ2-3, with 9 bases that match TRBD1. V gave up 3 bases and J gave up 4 bases; unmatched junction bases: 5. Germline CDR1 reads LNHDA; CDR2 reads SQIVND (reference sequence). This CDR3 spans 15 amino acids. The DNA of the CDR3 is TGTGCCAGTAGTATCTGGGGACAGGGTGCAGATACGCAGTATTTT. It specifies CASSIWGQGADTQYF.

This rearrangement joins TRBV19 to TRBJ1-5; D is uncertain. V lost 3 bases and J lost 2, with 8 bases in between. The germline V gene encodes CDR1 LNHDA and CDR2 SQIVND (reference sequence). The CDR3 sequence is 14 residues long. CDR3 sequence: CASSMGLGNQPQHF. The CDR3 nucleotides read TGTGCCAGTAGTATGGGGTTAGGCAATCAGCCCCAGCATTTT.

J is TRBJ2-3 and V is TRBV19; 7 bases fit TRBD1. V shed 5 bases, J shed 2 bases, and the junction held 10 bases outside the gene matches. The CDR3 totals 16 residues. Germline V gene sequence: CDR1 LNHDA, CDR2 SQIVND (reference sequence). CDR3: CASSLRQGVITDTQYF. The CDR3 nucleotides are TGTGCCAGTAGTTTAAGACAGGGAGTTATCACAGATACGCAGTATTTT.

This CDR3 reads CASSAGELRETQYF. DNA for the CDR3: TGTGCCAGCTCCGCGGGCGAATTGCGGGAGACCCAGTACTTC. This chain joins TRBV7-2 and TRBJ2-5, with D possibly being TRBD2 (5 bases). There are 14 residues in the CDR3. Deletions cut 8 bases from V and 5 bases from J, with 18 bases between. The germline V gene encodes CDR1 SGHTA and CDR2 FQGNSA.

The chain combines TRBV20-1 with TRBJ2-7, with a weak D call TRBD2 (6 bases). CDR1 and CDR2 from the germline V gene are DFQATT and SNEGSKA (reference sequence). This CDR3 has 13 residues. Trimming took off 3 bases at V and 2 bases at J, with 11 bases between the two ends. CDR3 sequence (DNA): TGCAGTGCTAGTATCGGGGGAACCTACGAGCAGTACGTC. Amino acids: CSASIGGTYEQYV.

V usage is TRBV18 and J usage is TRBJ2-5, with D possibly TRBD2 on 5 matching bases. The V gene's germline CDR1 is KGHSH and CDR2 LQKENI. V lost 2 bases, J lost 6 bases, and 13 bases lay in between. This CDR3 has 14 residues. The CDR3 nucleotides are TGTGCCAGCTCACCAGAACCCACCGGGAAGACCCAGTACTTC. Amino acid sequence: CASSPEPTGKTQYF.

V usage is TRBV5-4 and J usage is TRBJ2-5; D is ambiguous. Germline-derived CDR1 and CDR2 are SGHNT and YYREEE (reference sequence). The CDR3 has 14 residues. Trimming removed 3 bases at V and 2 bases at J, with 11 bases between. The CDR3 loop is CASSSQVAQETQYF. DNA for the CDR3: TGTGCCAGCAGCTCGCAGGTGGCTCAAGAGACCCAGTACTTC.

The chain couples TRBV6-5 to TRBJ1-2; 8 positions agree with TRBD1. Germline assignment: CDR1 MNHEY and CDR2 SVGAGI. The CDR3 is 14 residues long. The ends lost 4 bases at V and 8 bases at J; junction bases unmatched: 9. The CDR3 bases are TGTGCCAGCAGTTCTTGGACAGGGTCAGAGGGCTACACCTTC. It specifies CASSSWTGSEGYTF.

The rearrangement joins TRBV5-4 to TRBJ1-1; TRBD1 might be the D (5 bases). V was shortened by 5 bases and J by 0 bases, with 11 bases between the two germline ends. The CDR3 sequence is 14 residues long. The germline V gene encodes CDR1 SGHNT and CDR2 YYREEE (reference sequence). CDR3 in amino acids: CASSRAGMNTEAFF. The CDR3 coding sequence is TGTGCCAGCAGTCGAGCAGGGATGAACACTGAAGCTTTCTTT.

J is TRBJ1-3 and V is TRBV4-1; TRBD1 might be the D (5 bases). Germline CDR1 reads MGHRA; CDR2 reads YSYEKL. The CDR3 has 17 amino acids. V was clipped by 4 bases and J by 0 bases, with 16 bases between them. This chain's CDR3 is CASSPTGTFSSGNTIYF. DNA of the CDR3: TGCGCCAGCAGCCCCACCGGGACTTTCAGCTCTGGAAACACCATATATTTT.

This sequence joins TRBV7-3 and TRBJ2-1; D call uncertain. Germline V gene lookup returns CDR1 SGHTA and CDR2 FQGTGA. The CDR3 totals 14 residues. Trimming left V 1 base short and J 5 bases short, with 9 bases between. The CDR3 loop reads CASSLRGLNNEQFF. CDR3 DNA sequence: TGTGCCAGCAGCTTAAGAGGCCTTAACAATGAGCAGTTCTTC. Filled out from reference TRBV7-3 and TRBJ2-1, the complete variable domain reads GAGVSQTPSNKVTEKGKYVELRCDPISGHTALYWYRQSLGQGPEFLIYFQGTGAADDSGLPNDRFFAVRPEGSVSTLKIQRTERGDSAVYLCASSLRGLNNEQFFGPGTRLTVL.